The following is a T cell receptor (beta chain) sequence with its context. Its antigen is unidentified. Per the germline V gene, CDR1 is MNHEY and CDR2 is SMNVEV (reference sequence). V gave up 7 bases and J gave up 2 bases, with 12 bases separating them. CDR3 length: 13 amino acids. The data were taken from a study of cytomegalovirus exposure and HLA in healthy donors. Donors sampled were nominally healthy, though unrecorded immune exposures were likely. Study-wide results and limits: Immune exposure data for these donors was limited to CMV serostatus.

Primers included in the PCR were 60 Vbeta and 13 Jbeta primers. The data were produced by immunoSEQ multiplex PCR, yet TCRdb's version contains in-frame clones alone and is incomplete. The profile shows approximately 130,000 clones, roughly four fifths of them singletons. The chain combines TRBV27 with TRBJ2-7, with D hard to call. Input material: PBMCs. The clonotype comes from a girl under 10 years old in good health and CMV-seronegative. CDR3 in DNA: TGTGCCAGCACCGCCATTACACCCTACGAGCAGTACTTC. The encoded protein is CASTAITPYEQYF.